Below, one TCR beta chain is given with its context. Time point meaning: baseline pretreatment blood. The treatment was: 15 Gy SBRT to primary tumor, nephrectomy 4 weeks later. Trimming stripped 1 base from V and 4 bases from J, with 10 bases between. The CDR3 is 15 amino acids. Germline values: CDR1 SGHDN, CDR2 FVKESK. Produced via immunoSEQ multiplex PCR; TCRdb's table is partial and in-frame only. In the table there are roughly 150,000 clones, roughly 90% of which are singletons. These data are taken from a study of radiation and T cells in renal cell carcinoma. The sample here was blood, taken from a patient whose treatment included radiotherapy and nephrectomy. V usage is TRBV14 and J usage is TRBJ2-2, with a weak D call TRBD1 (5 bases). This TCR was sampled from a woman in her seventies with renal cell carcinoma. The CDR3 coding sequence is TGTGCCAGCAGCCAAGTGCAGGGTCCCACCGGGGAGCTGTTTTTT. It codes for CASSQVQGPTGELFF.